This T cell receptor (beta chain) was identified in a study of blood T cells in healthy people across ages. General study results and limits: From one million sequenced T cells, diversity estimates were lower bounds.

In this sample, this clonotype turned up a few times. The antigen is undetermined. Next came a second PCR, run for about 7 to 12 cycles, which used a sample-barcoded 5' primer along with a J-beta primer mix. TCRdb reprocessed the 5' RACE reads via MiXCR and lists one record per CDR3 protein. Of roughly 900,000 distinct CDR3 sequences in the sample, 45% to 50% were seen once. In germline, CDR1 is MNHEY, CDR2 SMNVEV (reference sequence). CDR3 length: 14 amino acids. Trimming took 5 bases from V and 11 from J, leaving 19 bases between them. Sequencing was done on a sample of blood. The receptor comes from a man in his thirties or forties in good health. The V gene is TRBV27, the J gene TRBJ2-1, with D perhaps given as TRBD1 or TRBD2 (5 bases each). CDR3 coding DNA: TGTGCCAGCAGTCAAGACTCCCCCGGGACGAAGCAGTTCTTC. This translates into CASSQDSPGTKQFF.